These 18 T cell receptor beta chains originate from one sample sequenced in a study of identical twins. TCRdb itself ran the 5' RACE reads through MiXCR, one entry per CDR3 protein. The sample shows approximately 600,000 distinct CDR3 sequences, just under 10% of them seen only once. These same records also appear under a second study, on yellow fever vaccine responses in identical twins.

The specimen sequenced was PBMCs. These receptors came from a woman under 30 in good health.

In its sample, this clonotype was seen many times. J is TRBJ2-6 and V is TRBV20-1; 10 bases line up with TRBD1. The ends lost 2 bases at V and 0 bases at J; junction bases unmatched: 4. The length of the CDR3 is 17 residues. Germline V gene sequence: CDR1 DFQATT, CDR2 SNEGSKA (reference sequence). CDR3 loop: CSARYRDRGSGANVLTF. The CDR3 DNA follows: TGCAGTGCTAGATACCGGGACAGGGGCTCTGGGGCCAACGTCCTGACTTTC.

This clonotype was found many times. This chain joins TRBV5-5 and TRBJ2-2; possibly TRBD1 for D (6 bases). The V and J ends lost 6 bases and 7 bases respectively, with 16 bases between them. Germline loops: CDR1 SGHKS, CDR2 YYEKEE (reference sequence). The CDR3 consists of 14 residues. In nucleotides, the CDR3 is TGTGCCAGCACCCTGGGGGCTGTTCTCGGGGAGCTGTTTTTT. It codes for CASTLGAVLGELFF.

This clonotype occurred a few times. The chain is built from TRBV2 and TRBJ2-1; 11 bases line up with TRBD2. CDR1 SNHLY and CDR2 FYNNEI come from the germline V gene. CDR3 length: 19 residues. With V trimmed by 2 bases and J by 8 bases, 17 bases remained unmatched. CDR3 in DNA: TGTGCCAGCAGTGAAATGGGACTAGCGGAGAACTGGGGCATCGATGAGCAGTTCTTC. Translation gives CASSEMGLAENWGIDEQFF.

This clonotype was observed at least ten times. CDR3 amino acids: CASSPPRGQEKDTQYF. The CDR3, as DNA: TGTGCCAGCAGCCCCCCTCGGGGACAGGAGAAAGATACGCAGTATTTT. This rearrangement joins TRBV11-2 to TRBJ2-3; 8 nucleotides agree with TRBD1. Trimming took 5 bases from V and 5 from J; bases not matched to a gene: 12. The CDR3 extends over 16 amino acids. The germline V gene has CDR1 SGHAT and CDR2 FQNNGV. Supplemented by reference TRBV11-2 and TRBJ2-3, the full variable domain reads EAGVAQSPRYKIIEKRQSVAFWCNPISGHATLYWYQQILGQGPKLLIQFQNNGVVDDSQLPKDRFSAERLKGVDSTLKIQPAKLEDSAVYLCASSPPRGQEKDTQYFGPGTRLTVL.

This clonotype appeared a few times. V is TRBV5-1 and J is TRBJ2-7; D may be TRBD1 (5 bases). The germline V gene encodes CDR1 SGHRS and CDR2 YFSETQ. V lost 0 bases, J lost 6 bases, and 19 bases lay in between. This CDR3 contains 16 residues. The CDR3 loop reads CASSLEGSGSPGEQYF. The CDR3 DNA reads as TGCGCCAGCAGCTTGGAGGGGTCAGGATCCCCGGGCGAGCAGTACTTC.

V and J are TRBV11-2 and TRBJ2-7, with a weak D call TRBD1 (6 bases). CDR3 size: 14 residues. Germline V gives CDR1 SGHAT, CDR2 FQNNGV. The V and J ends lost 0 bases and 3 bases respectively, with 9 bases between them. CDR3 sequence reads: CASSLEHRVYEQYF. CDR3 DNA sequence: TGTGCCAGCAGCTTAGAGCACAGGGTCTACGAGCAGTACTTC.

This clonotype was counted only a few times. This sequence joins TRBV20-1 and TRBJ1-2; D unresolved. The V gene's germline CDR1 is DFQATT and CDR2 SNEGSKA (reference sequence). V lost 4 bases to trimming and J lost 1 base, with 10 bases between them. The CDR3 contains 13 residues. This CDR3 reads CSANSPLNYGYTF. Here the CDR3 DNA reads TGCAGTGCTAATTCACCCCTTAACTATGGCTACACCTTC.

The J gene is TRBJ2-1, the V gene TRBV20-1; D assignment may be TRBD1 or TRBD2 (6 bases each). Germline CDR1 and CDR2: DFQATT and SNEGSKA (reference sequence). Trimming left V 3 bases short and J 4 bases short, with 19 bases between. This CDR3 comprises 16 residues. CDR3 protein: CSASGYRGDQYNEQFF. CDR3 DNA sequence: TGCAGTGCTAGTGGATATAGGGGGGACCAATACAATGAGCAGTTCTTC.

This clonotype was found a few times. The chain carries TRBV4-1 and TRBJ2-5, with a weak D call TRBD2 (5 bases). The V gene's germline CDR1 is MGHRA and CDR2 YSYEKL. CDR3 length: 13 amino acids. V was cut by 2 bases and J by 2 bases, with 6 bases left in between. DNA of the CDR3: TGCGCCAGCAGCCAATGGACTCAAGAGACCCAGTACTTC. The encoded protein is CASSQWTQETQYF.

This clonotype appeared a single time. This chain connects TRBV12-3 or TRBV12-4 to TRBJ2-3; no definite D call. V was cut by 2 bases and J by 9 bases, with 6 bases left in between. This CDR3 comprises 11 residues. The chain's CDR3 is CASSLYPTQYF. CDR3 DNA sequence: TGTGCCAGCAGTTTATACCCAACGCAGTATTTT.

The rearrangement joins TRBV6-5 to TRBJ2-7; 7 nucleotides line up with TRBD2. The junction had 9 bases not matched to a gene; V was cut back by 4 bases and J by 3 bases. There are 15 residues in the CDR3. Germline CDR1 and CDR2: MNHEY and SVGAGI. DNA for the CDR3: TGTGCCAGCAGTTTCTTGGCTAGCGGAGGCTACGAGCAGTACTTC. Translating it yields CASSFLASGGYEQYF.

This clonotype was counted a few times. The chain carries TRBV6-1 and TRBJ2-3; D is unclear. The V end was cut by 6 bases, the J end by 2 bases, with 15 bases between. Germline V gene sequence: CDR1 MNHNS, CDR2 SASEGT. The CDR3 is 15 amino acids. CDR3 amino acids: CASRPAVGYTDTQYF. DNA for the CDR3: TGTGCCAGCAGGCCCGCCGTTGGTTACACAGATACGCAGTATTTT.

This clonotype has more than one count but fewer than ten. The chain recombines TRBV3-1 with TRBJ2-7; tentative D call: TRBD2 (5 bases). The germline CDR1 and CDR2 sequences are LGHDT and YNNKEL (reference sequence). With 5 bases removed from V and 6 bases from J, the gap between germline ends came to 17 bases. The CDR3 loop spans 14 amino acids. For the CDR3, the DNA is TGTGCCAGCAGCTCCCGGGAAACCGGAGGCGAGCAGTACTTC. Translating it yields CASSSRETGGEQYF.

This chain links TRBV28 with TRBJ2-2; TRBD2 is a possible D gene (6 bases). The CDR3 runs to 16 residues. V dropped 5 bases and J dropped 4 bases, with 17 bases sitting between them. Germline V lookup: CDR1 MDHEN, CDR2 SYDVKM. CDR3 residues: CASSLRRAVSTGELFF. CDR3 DNA sequence: TGTGCCAGCAGTCTAAGGAGGGCCGTGAGCACCGGGGAGCTGTTTTTT.

This clonotype was seen more than once but under ten times. The chain uses TRBV15 and TRBJ2-1, with 12 bases aligning to TRBD2. This CDR3 spans 19 amino acids. The germline V gene encodes CDR1 LNHNV and CDR2 YYDKDF (reference sequence). The V segment lost 5 bases and the J segment 14 bases; nucleotides outside the gene matches: 25. CDR3 bases: TGTGCCACCAGCCGAATCAAGTCCCTAGCGGGAGGGCCCCGGTTTCCGGAGTTCTTC. Protein sequence: CATSRIKSLAGGPRFPEFF.

This chain uses TRBV6-5 with TRBJ2-1; D gene ambiguous. The CDR3 is made up of 15 amino acids. Per the germline V gene, CDR1 is MNHEY and CDR2 is SVGAGI. The germline V and J ends were trimmed by 0 bases and 8 bases, with 14 bases remaining between them. This CDR3 is CASSYSFIELDEQFF. The CDR3, as DNA: TGTGCCAGCAGTTACTCGTTCATAGAGCTTGATGAGCAGTTCTTC.

The table lists this clonotype with many counts. The chain joins TRBV4-3 to TRBJ2-7; no firm D call. The germline gives CDR1 LGHNA, CDR2 YSLEER. The CDR3 loop spans 14 amino acids. Trimming removed 1 base at V and 1 base at J, with 8 bases between. Here the CDR3 reads CASSQGVGSYEQYF. CDR3 sequence (DNA): TGCGCCAGCAGCCAAGGTGTGGGGTCCTACGAGCAGTACTTC.

A few counts support this clonotype. The chain employs TRBV4-3 and TRBJ2-3, with no clear D. Trimming took off 0 bases at V and 6 bases at J, with 13 bases between the two ends. CDR1 and CDR2 (germline): LGHNA, YSLEER. The CDR3 consists of 15 residues. CDR3: CASSQEGGKVDTQYF. CDR3 sequence (DNA): TGCGCCAGCAGCCAAGAGGGCGGCAAGGTGGATACGCAGTATTTT.